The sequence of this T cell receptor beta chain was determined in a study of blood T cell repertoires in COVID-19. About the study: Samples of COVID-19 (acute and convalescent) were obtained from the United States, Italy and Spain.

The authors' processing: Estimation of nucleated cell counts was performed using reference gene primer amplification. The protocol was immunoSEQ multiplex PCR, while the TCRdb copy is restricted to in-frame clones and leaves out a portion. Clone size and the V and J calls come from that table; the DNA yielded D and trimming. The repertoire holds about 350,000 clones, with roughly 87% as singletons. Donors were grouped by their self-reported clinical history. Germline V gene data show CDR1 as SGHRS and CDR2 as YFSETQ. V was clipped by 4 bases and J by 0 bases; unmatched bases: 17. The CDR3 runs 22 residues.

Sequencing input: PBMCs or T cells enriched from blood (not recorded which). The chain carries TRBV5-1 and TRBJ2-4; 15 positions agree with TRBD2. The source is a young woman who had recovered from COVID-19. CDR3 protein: CASSPGLAGGPTHKLAKNIQYF. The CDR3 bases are TGCGCCAGCAGCCCGGGACTAGCGGGGGGCCCAACACACAAACTAGCCAAAAACATTCAGTACTTC.